This is a list of T cell receptor beta chains from one sample in a study of technical replicates of blood from several donors. Assay: immunoSEQ multiplex PCR; the TCRdb copy retains only in-frame clones and omits some. Here the sample spans 65,000 to 85,000 clones, about 93% being singletons. What was sequenced was T cells isolated from PBMCs. These receptors originate from a human donor in good health. Both conserved end residues are part of each CDR3. A D gene is named only where the DNA matches it firmly. Only some rows state a clone size, as once, few, many or a class for expanded clones.

v_gene,d_gene,j_gene,abundance,len,CDR3nt,CDR3aa
TRBV4-2,NA,TRBJ2-7,NA,16,TGTGCCAGCAGCCAAGATAGGGGGACGTCCGCCTACGAGCAGTACTTC,CASSQDRGTSAYEQYF
TRBV30,NA,TRBJ2-1,NA,14,TGTGCCCGCTCGGGACTGCCACCCTACAATGAGCAGTTCTTC,CARSGLPPYNEQFF
TRBV5-1,TRBD1,TRBJ1-1,NA,14,TGCGCCAGCAGCTGGGGACAGGGAGACACTGAAGCTTTCTTT,CASSWGQGDTEAFF
TRBV4-1,TRBD1,TRBJ1-1,NA,16,TGCGCCAGCAGCCAAACCGTGGACAGGGTTCACCGGGGAGCTTTCTTT,CASSQTVDRVHRGAFF
TRBV15,NA,TRBJ2-7,NA,14,TGTGCCACCAGCAGAGATATGGGGAGCAACGAGCAGTACTTC,CATSRDMGSNEQYF
TRBV19,NA,TRBJ1-5,once,17,TGTGCCAGTAGTATTACGAGGAGCGCGATAAGCAATCAGCCCCAGCATTTT,CASSITRSAISNQPQHF
TRBV6-1,NA,TRBJ1-5,NA,14,TGTGCCAGCAGTGTAATGGGCAGCAATCAGCCCCAGCATTTT,CASSVMGSNQPQHF
TRBV5-1,NA,TRBJ2-3,NA,14,TGCGCCAGCAGCTTCTCAGGGGCCGGAGATACGCAGTATTTT,CASSFSGAGDTQYF
TRBV14,NA,TRBJ2-7,NA,16,TGTGCCAGCAGCCACGCCGGGACATATCGATCCTACGAGCAGTACTTC,CASSHAGTYRSYEQYF
TRBV4-1,NA,TRBJ2-5,NA,14,TGCGCCAGCAGCCAGGTACTAGCCGGAGAGACCCAGTACTTC,CASSQVLAGETQYF
TRBV6-5,TRBD1,TRBJ2-6,NA,15,TGTGCCAGCAGAAGACAGGGGTACGGGGCCAACGTCCTGACTTTC,CASRRQGYGANVLTF
TRBV6-6,TRBD2,TRBJ2-2,NA,16,TGTGCCAGCAGTCCGCCCGGGACTAGCGGGACCGGGGAGCTGTTTTTT,CASSPPGTSGTGELFF
TRBV11-2,NA,TRBJ1-2,NA,16,TGTGCCAGCAGCTCAGTTAGGACAATGAAGTACTATGGCTACACCTTC,CASSSVRTMKYYGYTF
TRBV7-9,TRBD2,TRBJ2-3,NA,16,TGTGCCAGCAGCTTAATCCGGGACTACCCTCCAGATACGCAGTATTTT,CASSLIRDYPPDTQYF
TRBV2,TRBD1,TRBJ2-5,NA,13,TGTGCCAGCAGGCCCGGGACAGGGGAGACCCAGTACTTC,CASRPGTGETQYF
TRBV29-1,NA,TRBJ2-5,NA,15,TGCAGCGTTGAACCAACGGGACACCTTAAAGAGACCCAGTACTTC,CSVEPTGHLKETQYF
TRBV11-2,TRBD1,TRBJ2-3,NA,19,TGTGCCAGCAGCTTAGATTATTGGAGACAGGGCTCTAGCACAGATACGCAGTATTTT,CASSLDYWRQGSSTDTQYF
TRBV9,NA,TRBJ1-4,once,15,TGTGCCAGCAGCGTAGGGGAGGCAACTAATGAAAAACTGTTTTTT,CASSVGEATNEKLFF
TRBV15,TRBD1,TRBJ2-2,NA,16,TGTGCCACCAGCAACCAGACAGGGTGGGACACCGGGGAGCTGTTTTTT,CATSNQTGWDTGELFF
TRBV5-1,NA,TRBJ1-2,NA,15,TGCGCCAGCAGGTCCCAGACGGGGACTAACTATGGCTACACCTTC,CASRSQTGTNYGYTF
TRBV28,NA,TRBJ2-3,NA,13,TGTGCCAGCAGCCCTACTAGCACAGATACGCAGTATTTT,CASSPTSTDTQYF
TRBV12-5,NA,TRBJ1-1,NA,14,TGTGCTAGTGGTTTGACACCATTGAACACTGAAGCTTTCTTT,CASGLTPLNTEAFF
TRBV5-1,TRBD2,TRBJ2-7,NA,14,TGCGCCAGCAGCTTACTAGCGACGTCCGACGAGCAGTACTTC,CASSLLATSDEQYF
TRBV6-6,NA,TRBJ1-2,once,15,TGTGCCAGCAGTCCCCAGGCGGGGGCGTACTATGGCTACACCTTC,CASSPQAGAYYGYTF
TRBV5-1,TRBD2,TRBJ2-3,NA,16,TGCGCCAGCAGCTTGGGTGGCGGGGGGTTCACAGATACGCAGTATTTT,CASSLGGGGFTDTQYF
TRBV28,NA,TRBJ1-5,few,12,TGTGCCAGCAGTTTTGATGACAGGAACCAGCATTTT,CASSFDDRNQHF
TRBV5-4,NA,TRBJ2-1,NA,14,TGTGCCAGCAGCTCTGTGGGGGGATACAATGAGCAGTTCTTC,CASSSVGGYNEQFF
TRBV15,TRBD2,TRBJ2-7,NA,15,TGTGCCACCAGCAAATCAGCGGGAGGGGACTACGAGCAGTACTTC,CATSKSAGGDYEQYF
TRBV28,TRBD1,TRBJ2-7,once,15,TGTGCCAGCAGTAAGACCGGGACAGGGTGGTACGAGCAGTACTTC,CASSKTGTGWYEQYF
TRBV6-1,NA,TRBJ1-5,NA,11,TGTGCCAGCAGTGAACAGCGGCCCCAGCATTTT,CASSEQRPQHF
TRBV5-1,NA,TRBJ2-7,NA,15,TGCGCCAGCAGCTTGAGCTCGGGTAGCTCCTACGAGCAGTACTTC,CASSLSSGSSYEQYF
TRBV27,NA,TRBJ2-1,few,16,TGTGCCAGCAGTAGCAAGGGACACCGTGGTCTCAATGAGCAGTTCTTC,CASSSKGHRGLNEQFF
TRBV7-8,TRBD2,TRBJ2-5,NA,15,TGTGCCAGCAGCAGACTAGCGGGAGGAGGGGAGACCCAGTACTTC,CASSRLAGGGETQYF
TRBV5-1,TRBD1,TRBJ2-2,NA,15,TGCGCCAGCAGCTTCCACAGGGGGAACACCGGGGAGCTGTTTTTT,CASSFHRGNTGELFF
TRBV28,TRBD2,TRBJ2-1,NA,18,TGTGCCAGCGGCGCCGGGACTAGCGGGAGGGCCATCTACAATGAGCAGTTCTTC,CASGAGTSGRAIYNEQFF
TRBV6-1,NA,TRBJ1-1,NA,18,TGTGCCAGCAGTGAATATCGGAGGTTTACTTACGAGAACACTGAAGCTTTCTTT,CASSEYRRFTYENTEAFF
TRBV18,TRBD2,TRBJ2-7,NA,15,TGTGCCAGCTCCCCCTGGGAGGCGGGGGTGAGGGAGCAGTACTTC,CASSPWEAGVREQYF
TRBV5-4,TRBD1,TRBJ2-2,once,16,TGTGCCAGCAGCCCTCGGACAGGGGGCGCAACCGGGGAGCTGTTTTTT,CASSPRTGGATGELFF
TRBV7-7,TRBD2,TRBJ2-1,NA,15,TGTGCTAGCAGCTTAGCGGGGGGTACCTACAATGAGCAGTTCTTC,CASSLAGGTYNEQFF
TRBV9,TRBD2,TRBJ2-7,NA,15,TGTGCCAGCAGCGTGTCTCTAGCGGCTCCCTACGAGCAGTACTTC,CASSVSLAAPYEQYF
TRBV2,NA,TRBJ1-1,NA,16,TGTGCCAGCAGTGAAGTCCCCTGGGAGAAAAACACTGAAGCTTTCTTT,CASSEVPWEKNTEAFF
TRBV9,NA,TRBJ1-3,NA,14,TGTGCCAGCAGCACCCGACAGTATGGAAACACCATATATTTT,CASSTRQYGNTIYF
TRBV15,TRBD2,TRBJ2-3,NA,16,TGTGCCACCAGCAGAGATCTGGGACTAGCGGGAGGGGCGCAGTATTTT,CATSRDLGLAGGAQYF
TRBV19,NA,TRBJ1-5,NA,14,TGTGCCAGTAGTCATCGACAGTGGAATCAGCCCCAGCATTTT,CASSHRQWNQPQHF
TRBV29-1,TRBD2,TRBJ2-1,once,17,TGCAGCGTTGAGGGGCTCCTAGCGGGATGGTCCTACAATGAGCAGTTCTTC,CSVEGLLAGWSYNEQFF
TRBV9,NA,TRBJ1-6,NA,16,TGTGCCAGCAGCGTAGCTAAGGGACACCACGAGTCACCCCTCCACTTT,CASSVAKGHHESPLHF
TRBV5-1,NA,TRBJ2-5,NA,15,TGCGCCAGCAGCCCGGTTGACAGTCCAGGGGAGACCCAGTACTTC,CASSPVDSPGETQYF
TRBV18,TRBD2,TRBJ2-1,NA,14,TGTGCCAGCTCACTGACGACCGGGGGGAATGAGCAGTTCTTC,CASSLTTGGNEQFF
TRBV20-1,NA,TRBJ1-1,NA,11,TGCAGTGCTAGTATAGCGGGTGAAGCTTTCTTT,CSASIAGEAFF